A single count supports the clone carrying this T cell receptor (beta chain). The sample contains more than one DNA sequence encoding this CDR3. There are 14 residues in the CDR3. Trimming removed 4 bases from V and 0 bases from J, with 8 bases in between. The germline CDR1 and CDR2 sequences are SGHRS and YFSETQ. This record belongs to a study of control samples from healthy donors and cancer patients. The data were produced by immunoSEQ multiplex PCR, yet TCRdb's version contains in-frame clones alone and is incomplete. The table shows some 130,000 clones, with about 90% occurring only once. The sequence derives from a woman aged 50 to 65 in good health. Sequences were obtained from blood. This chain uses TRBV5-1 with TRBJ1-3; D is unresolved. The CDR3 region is CASSETGSGNTIYF. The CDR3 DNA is TGCGCCAGCAGCGAGACGGGCTCTGGAAACACCATATATTTT.